The 25 T cell receptor beta chains listed next were all sequenced from one sample in a study of shared clonotypes between healthy human individuals. This table comes from immunoSEQ multiplex PCR, and its TCRdb copy is limited to in-frame clones, with some not included. The data contain some 900,000 clones, less than 85% of them singletons. Sequenced sample: memory CD4+ T cells sorted from blood. Subset here: CD45RA-negative fraction. These receptors were taken from a man younger than 30 in good health.

CDR3 DNA sequence: TGTGCCAGCAGTTCCCCAGGGCGCAGGGGCAATCAGCCCCAGCATTTT. Its translation: CASSSPGRRGNQPQHF. The chain links TRBV28 to TRBJ1-5, with a weak D call TRBD1 (5 bases). This CDR3 comprises 16 residues. Germline lookup yields CDR1 MDHEN and CDR2 SYDVKM. V lost 4 bases and J lost 2, with 15 bases in between.

The CDR3 DNA is TGTGCCAGCAGTGAGCAGGGGAATCAGCCCCAGCATTTT. Amino acids: CASSEQGNQPQHF. The chain recombines TRBV25-1 with TRBJ1-5; a weak D match, TRBD1 (6 bases). Trimming pared 3 bases from V and 4 bases from J, leaving 7 bases between. From germline, CDR1 is MGHDK and CDR2 SYGVNS. This CDR3 contains 13 residues.

The V gene is TRBV5-6, the J gene TRBJ1-3, with D tentatively TRBD1 (6 bases). V was clipped by 4 bases and J by 0 bases, with 17 bases between them. Germline CDR1 SGHDT, CDR2 YYEEEE. This CDR3 region has 17 residues. CDR3 DNA sequence: TGTGCCAGCAGCGCGGGGGGCGTAGTCCGCTCTGGAAACACCATATATTTT. Protein sequence: CASSAGGVVRSGNTIYF.

The genes are TRBV5-1 and TRBJ2-1; 7 bases agree with TRBD2. This CDR3 is 15 amino acids long. Losses at the gene ends were 0 bases for V and 8 bases for J; bases not matched to a gene: 8. Per the germline V gene, CDR1 is SGHRS and CDR2 is YFSETQ. Here the CDR3 DNA reads TGCGCCAGCAGCTTGGGCGGGGGTAAAAGAGATGAGCAGTTCTTC. Translating gives CASSLGGGKRDEQFF.

The chain recombines TRBV7-2 with TRBJ2-1; 9 bases map to TRBD2. There are 17 residues in the CDR3. V was pared by 3 bases and J by 5 bases, with 11 bases of the junction left unmatched. From germline, CDR1 is SGHTA and CDR2 FQGNSA. In DNA, the CDR3 is TGTGCCAGCAGCTTGGGACTAGCAATTGGAATGGACAATGAGCAGTTCTTC. Amino acids: CASSLGLAIGMDNEQFF.

This chain links TRBV30 with TRBJ1-6; TRBD1 agrees at 11 bases. The germline CDR1 and CDR2 sequences are GTSNPN and SVGIG (reference sequence). The CDR3 runs 14 residues. J was trimmed by 9 bases and V by 5 bases; bases with no gene match: 6. The CDR3 is CAWGGQGVSSPLHF. CDR3 sequence (DNA): TGTGCCTGGGGGGGACAGGGGGTGTCTTCACCCCTCCACTTT.

This sequence joins TRBV4-1 and TRBJ2-7, with TRBD1 matching over 8 bases. The V and J ends lost 4 bases and 7 bases, in that order; junction bases with no gene match: 12. This CDR3 region has 15 residues. Germline lookup yields CDR1 MGHRA and CDR2 YSYEKL. The CDR3 DNA follows: TGCGCCAGCAGCCCACGGGCAGGGGGCTTTGGAGAGCAGTACTTC. Its translation: CASSPRAGGFGEQYF.

The CDR3 DNA sequence: TGTGCCAGCAGTGCACAGAGCACAGATACGCAGTATTTT. It translates to CASSAQSTDTQYF. V gene TRBV2 combines with J gene TRBJ2-3, with D hard to call. Germline-derived CDR1 and CDR2 are SNHLY and FYNNEI. V shed 4 bases and J shed 0 bases, with 5 bases lying between them. This CDR3 region has 13 residues.

This chain links TRBV21-1 with TRBJ1-2. TRBV21-1 is assigned pseudogene status. This CDR3 has 15 amino acids. CDR3 nucleotides: TGTGCCAGCAGCACGAATCTGAGGGGTCCGGATGGCTACACCTTC. It encodes CASSTNLRGPDGYTF.

The CDR3 DNA reads as TGTGCCAGCAGTGCTTTATGGACAGGGACTGAAGCTTTCTTT. Translating gives CASSALWTGTEAFF. J is TRBJ1-1 and V is TRBV11-2; TRBD1 matches 8 bases. There are 14 residues in the CDR3. The V and J ends lost 6 bases and 5 bases, in that order; junction bases with no gene match: 8. Per germline, CDR1 SGHAT and CDR2 FQNNGV.

V and J are TRBV4-1 and TRBJ1-1; D may be TRBD1 (5 bases). The CDR3 runs to 16 residues. V was clipped by 4 bases and J by 2 bases, with 17 bases between them. The V gene's germline CDR1 is MGHRA and CDR2 YSYEKL. CDR3 DNA sequence: TGCGCCAGCAGCCTTGGGAGGGGCGGAGGTAACACTGAAGCTTTCTTT. It yields the protein CASSLGRGGGNTEAFF.

This chain uses TRBV7-9 with TRBJ2-7, with 8 bases that match TRBD1. Per germline, CDR1 SEHNR and CDR2 FQNEAQ (reference sequence). CDR3 size: 15 residues. V was clipped by 0 bases and J by 3 bases; unmatched bases: 4. CDR3 amino acids: CASSLAAGGVYEQYF. The CDR3 DNA reads as TGTGCCAGCAGCTTAGCAGCAGGGGGCGTCTACGAGCAGTACTTC.

The V and J genes are TRBV6-1 and TRBJ1-1; D might be TRBD1 (5 bases). The V gene lost 5 bases and the J gene lost 6 bases, with 16 bases spanning the gap. The CDR3 is 14 residues long. Germline loops: CDR1 MNHNS, CDR2 SASEGT. The CDR3 sequence: CASSRQNVGSEAFF. CDR3 bases: TGTGCCAGCAGTCGACAGAACGTAGGTTCTGAAGCTTTCTTT.

In this sample, this clone turned up a few times. A read error may produce the germline difference seen at one junction end. The V and J genes are TRBV11-2 and TRBJ2-5, with D possibly matching TRBD1 (5 bases). This CDR3 region has 15 residues. Germline V CDR1 and CDR2: SGHAT, FQNNGV. DNA of the CDR3: TGTGCCAGCAGCTCACTACAGGCCTTCCAAGACACCCAGTACTTC. Protein: CASSSLQAFQDTQYF.

This clone appeared once. The chain has TRBV12-2 and TRBJ2-5; TRBD1 is taken as the D call from the table, unchecked against the DNA. TRBV12-2 is a pseudogene segment. This CDR3 has 18 amino acids. CDR3 DNA sequence: TGTGCAAGTCGCTTAGGGGGACAGGGGCGTAGATTGGGAGAGACCCAGTACTTC. It encodes CASRLGGQGRRLGETQYF.

This chain joins TRBV30 and TRBJ2-5; no reliable D call. The CDR3 runs 13 residues. From germline, CDR1 is GTSNPN and CDR2 SVGIG (reference sequence). Trimming stripped 1 base from V and 5 bases from J, with 11 bases between. The CDR3 DNA reads as TGTGCCTGGAGTGCGAATCTTCGGGAGACCCAGTACTTC. It yields the protein CAWSANLRETQYF. Variable domain in full (rest from reference TRBV30 and TRBJ2-5): SQTIHQWPATLVQPVGSPLSLECTVEGTSNPNLYWYRQAAGRGLQLLFYSVGIGQISSEVPQNLSASRPQDRQFILSSKKLLLSDSGFYLCAWSANLRETQYFGPGTRLLVL.

V usage is TRBV7-9 and J usage is TRBJ2-3; D is unresolved. The ends were cut back, 5 bases at V and 2 bases at J, with 8 bases in the middle. The CDR3 runs to 13 residues. CDR1 and CDR2 (germline): SEHNR, FQNEAQ (reference sequence). The CDR3 sequence is CASSEKTTDTQYF. The CDR3 nucleotides read TGTGCCAGCAGCGAAAAGACCACAGATACGCAGTATTTT.

This clone has just one count. This chain uses TRBV2 with TRBJ2-3, with 7 bases aligning to TRBD1. Germline CDR1 SNHLY, CDR2 FYNNEI. The trim removed 10 bases at V and 0 bases at J, leaving 10 bases unmatched. The CDR3 has 15 residues. CDR3 DNA sequence: TGTGCCACCCGCAGGGGGAGATCTAGCACAGATACGCAGTATTTT. Its translation: CATRRGRSSTDTQYF.

This chain connects TRBV9 to TRBJ2-1; D call uncertain. CDR3 length: 13 amino acids. The V and J ends lost 5 bases and 0 bases respectively, with 6 bases between them. Germline V gene sequence: CDR1 SGDLS, CDR2 YYNGEE. CDR3 amino acids: CASSVHSYNEQFF. In DNA form, the CDR3 reads TGTGCCAGCAGTGTACACTCCTACAATGAGCAGTTCTTC. The variable domain in full, with the rest retrieved from reference TRBV9 and TRBJ2-1, is DSGVTQTPKHLITATGQRVTLRCSPRSGDLSVYWYQQSLDQGLQFLIQYYNGEERAKGNILERFSAQQFPDLHSELNLSSLELGDSALYFCASSVHSYNEQFFGPGTRLTVL.

The chain has TRBV6-1 and TRBJ2-7; D gene unclear. The CDR3 runs 12 residues. Germline V gene sequence: CDR1 MNHNS, CDR2 SASEGT. The ends were cut back, 4 bases at V and 8 bases at J, with 12 bases in the middle. The CDR3 nucleotides read TGTGCCAGCAGTGGGACGGTTAAACAGCAGTACTTC. Translation gives CASSGTVKQQYF.

This chain uses TRBV28 with TRBJ2-1; a possible D gene is TRBD1 (8 bases). The germline V gene has CDR1 MDHEN and CDR2 SYDVKM. CDR3 size: 12 residues. V dropped 5 bases and J dropped 14 bases, with 16 bases sitting between them. The CDR3 loop is CASSLRQGREFF. As DNA, the CDR3 is TGTGCCAGCAGTCTCCGACAGGGGAGGGAGTTCTTC.

This sequence joins TRBV5-8 and TRBJ1-1; D is possibly TRBD1 (6 bases). Germline CDR1 is SGHTS and CDR2 is YDEGEE. V was pared by 3 bases and J by 5 bases, with 11 bases between. CDR3 length: 13 residues. The CDR3 coding sequence is TGTGCCAGCAGCTACCAGGGGAGGACTGAAGCTTTCTTT. It encodes CASSYQGRTEAFF.

The rearrangement joins TRBV5-1 to TRBJ2-6, with D unresolved. Trimming took 7 bases from V and 0 from J, leaving 8 bases between them. CDR3 length: 14 amino acids. Germline lookup yields CDR1 SGHRS and CDR2 YFSETQ. Here the CDR3 DNA reads TGCGCCAGCGATTTGGGCTCTGGGGCCAACGTCCTGACTTTC. Protein sequence: CASDLGSGANVLTF.

V gene TRBV27 combines with J gene TRBJ2-7; 9 nucleotides align to TRBD2. The junction had 14 bases not matched to a gene; V was cut back by 5 bases and J by 6 bases. CDR1 and CDR2 (germline): MNHEY, SMNVEV (reference sequence). The CDR3 is made up of 16 amino acids. Here the CDR3 reads CASSPEREAYGSEQYF. CDR3 DNA: TGTGCCAGCAGTCCCGAGCGGGAGGCTTACGGAAGCGAGCAGTACTTC.

The chain is built from TRBV5-1 and TRBJ2-7; TRBD1 agrees at 7 bases. Trimming removed 3 bases from V and 2 bases from J; junction bases left unmatched: 11. This CDR3 region has 16 residues. CDR1 and CDR2 (germline): SGHRS, YFSETQ. The CDR3, as DNA: TGCGCCAGCAGCTCGACCGTTGGGACAGCTACCTACGAGCAGTACTTC. Translating gives CASSSTVGTATYEQYF.